These 30 T cell receptor beta chains were sequenced from one sample in a study of T cell changes during pregnancy in multiple sclerosis. Data came from immunoSEQ multiplex PCR; TCRdb stores just in-frame clones and leaves some out. Here the sample spans approximately 50,000 clones, roughly 92% being singletons. This specimen consisted of CD4+ T cells from peripheral blood mononuclear cells, obtained in the third trimester of pregnancy. All receptors come from a female donor with multiple sclerosis, enrolled in a pregnancy study.

This sequence joins TRBV9 and TRBJ2-2; TRBD1 is a possible D gene (5 bases). Between the trimmed V and J ends, which lost 0 bases and 2 bases, there was a span of 8 bases. The germline V gene encodes CDR1 SGDLS and CDR2 YYNGEE. This CDR3 comprises 15 residues. The CDR3 loop reads CASSVGRANTGELFF. In DNA form, the CDR3 reads TGTGCCAGCAGCGTAGGCAGGGCCAACACCGGGGAGCTGTTTTTT.

The rearrangement uses TRBV13 and TRBJ1-1; 8 bases are shared with TRBD1. CDR3 length: 14 amino acids. The V gene's germline CDR1 is PRHDT and CDR2 FYEKMQ (reference sequence). With 4 bases clipped from V and 4 bases from J, the junction kept 5 bases outside the gene matches. As DNA, the CDR3 is TGTGCCAGCAGCTCAGGGGGCTTGGGCACTGAAGCTTTCTTT. This codes for CASSSGGLGTEAFF.

This CDR3 reads CATSTGTSGNYEQYF. The CDR3 DNA sequence: TGTGCCACCAGCACAGGGACTAGCGGGAACTACGAGCAGTACTTC. The V and J genes are TRBV15 and TRBJ2-7; 13 nucleotides match TRBD2. CDR3 length equals 15 residues. V shed 4 bases, J shed 3 bases, and the junction held 3 bases outside the gene matches. Germline loops: CDR1 LNHNV, CDR2 YYDKDF (reference sequence).

V gene TRBV6-1 combines with J gene TRBJ1-5; D is uncertain. This CDR3 is built from 13 residues. Deletions cut 3 bases from V and 3 bases from J, with 6 bases between. Germline CDR1 is MNHNS and CDR2 is SASEGT. CDR3 amino acids: CASSERDNQPQHF. The CDR3 nucleotides are TGTGCCAGCAGTGAGAGGGACAATCAGCCCCAGCATTTT.

V gene TRBV9 combines with J gene TRBJ2-1, with TRBD2 matching over 13 bases. V was clipped by 0 bases and J by 8 bases; unmatched bases: 2. The CDR3 is 15 residues long. CDR1 is SGDLS and CDR2 is YYNGEE in the germline V gene. CDR3 region: CASSVATSGRDEQFF. As DNA, the CDR3 is TGTGCCAGCAGCGTAGCTACTAGCGGGAGGGATGAGCAGTTCTTC.

This chain connects TRBV19 to TRBJ2-7; weak D call: TRBD1 (6 bases). The CDR3 is 14 residues long. Trimming stripped 3 bases from V and 2 bases from J, with 11 bases between. Germline CDR1 reads LNHDA; CDR2 reads SQIVND (reference sequence). Here the CDR3 DNA reads TGTGCCAGTAGTATCAGGACAGATGCCTACGAGCAGTACTTC. Its protein is CASSIRTDAYEQYF. The whole variable domain, filled in from reference TRBV19 and TRBJ2-7, reads DGGITQSPKYLFRKEGQNVTLSCEQNLNHDAMYWYRQDPGQGLRLIYYSQIVNDFQKGDIAEGYSVSREKKESFPLTVTSAQKNPTAFYLCASSIRTDAYEQYFGPGTRLTVT.

V usage is TRBV6-6 and J usage is TRBJ1-5; D possibly corresponds to TRBD1 (5 bases). Germline CDR1 and CDR2: MNHNY and SVGAGI (reference sequence). This CDR3 has 14 amino acids. Trimming removed 5 bases at V and 2 bases at J, with 10 bases between. The CDR3 reads CASSREGRNQPQHF. CDR3 coding DNA: TGTGCCAGCAGTCGGGAGGGGCGCAATCAGCCCCAGCATTTT.

This clone was observed a few times. The chain joins TRBV15 to TRBJ2-1, with 7 bases matching TRBD2. V trimming: 0 bases; J trimming: 10 bases; junction bases outside the gene matches: 6. The CDR3 runs to 14 residues. Per germline, CDR1 LNHNV and CDR2 YYDKDF (reference sequence). CDR3 sequence (DNA): TGTGCCACCAGCAGAGATCTGAGTAGCGGGGAGCAGTTCTTC. It specifies CATSRDLSSGEQFF.

This clone was seen a handful of times. The chain's CDR3 is CASIRSERATDTQYF. DNA for the CDR3: TGCGCCAGCATACGGTCAGAGCGGGCCACAGATACGCAGTATTTT. This chain joins TRBV5-1 and TRBJ2-3; perhaps TRBD2 as D (6 bases). The CDR3 spans 15 residues. V dropped 6 bases and J dropped 2 bases, with 16 bases sitting between them. CDR1 is SGHRS, CDR2 YFSETQ, per germline.

The chain has TRBV6-1 and TRBJ2-5, with 8 bases matching TRBD2. CDR1 and CDR2 (germline): MNHNS, SASEGT. V trimming: 6 bases; J trimming: 5 bases; junction bases outside the gene matches: 5. The CDR3 totals 13 residues. Here the CDR3 reads CASRGSGTETQYF. The CDR3 bases are TGTGCCAGCAGGGGTAGCGGGACGGAGACCCAGTACTTC.

V is TRBV7-8 and J is TRBJ1-2, with 8 bases matching TRBD1. This CDR3 has 15 residues. V dropped 4 bases and J dropped 5; count of bases not matched to a gene: 9. In germline, CDR1 is SGHVS, CDR2 FQNEAQ. Here the CDR3 DNA reads TGTGCCAGCAGCTCCCCCGGGACAGGCCGATATGGCTACACCTTC. Amino acids: CASSSPGTGRYGYTF. The whole variable domain, remainder taken from reference TRBV7-8 and TRBJ1-2, is GAGVSQSPRYKVAKRGQDVALRCDPISGHVSLFWYQQALGQGPEFLTYFQNEAQLDKSGLPSDRFFAERPEGSVSTLKIQRTQQEDSAVYLCASSSPGTGRYGYTFGSGTRLTVV.

The chain is built from TRBV6-1 and TRBJ2-7, with 8 bases lining up with TRBD2. The V and J ends lost 0 bases and 3 bases, in that order; junction bases with no gene match: 13. The CDR3 covers 18 residues. Germline lookup yields CDR1 MNHNS and CDR2 SASEGT. The CDR3 bases are TGTGCCAGCAGTGAAGCAGTAACCGGGACTAGTGCAAACTACGAGCAGTACTTC. The encoded protein is CASSEAVTGTSANYEQYF.

V and J are TRBV11-2 and TRBJ2-5; 8 nucleotides line up with TRBD1. The J segment lost 9 bases and the V segment lost 1 base, leaving 13 bases of the junction unmatched. The germline gives CDR1 SGHAT, CDR2 FQNNGV. The CDR3 is made up of 16 amino acids. The CDR3 here is CASSLVIPRTGTPQYF. CDR3 DNA: TGTGCCAGCAGCTTAGTCATTCCCAGGACAGGGACGCCCCAGTACTTC. Complete variable domain (other parts from reference TRBV11-2 and TRBJ2-5): EAGVAQSPRYKIIEKRQSVAFWCNPISGHATLYWYQQILGQGPKLLIQFQNNGVVDDSQLPKDRFSAERLKGVDSTLKIQPAKLEDSAVYLCASSLVIPRTGTPQYFGPGTRLLVL.

This clone is a singleton in its sample. The chain has TRBV28 and TRBJ2-6; 8 nucleotides line up with TRBD1. The CDR3 is 18 residues long. V gave up 6 bases and J gave up 0 bases; unmatched junction bases: 10. Germline V gene sequence: CDR1 MDHEN, CDR2 SYDVKM. In nucleotides, the CDR3 is TGTGCCAGCAGGATCGCGGGACAGGCCCTCTCTGGGGCCAACGTCCTGACTTTC. It is translated as CASRIAGQALSGANVLTF.

The chain employs TRBV28 and TRBJ2-7; 9 bases match TRBD1. Trimming took 8 bases from V and 6 from J; bases not matched to a gene: 14. The germline CDR1 and CDR2 sequences are MDHEN and SYDVKM. The CDR3 runs 15 residues. This CDR3 reads CASSILGTGPIEQYF. In DNA, the CDR3 is TGTGCCAGCTCCATTCTGGGGACAGGGCCCATCGAGCAGTACTTC.

This rearrangement joins TRBV11-2 to TRBJ1-2; 11 positions agree with TRBD1. Germline CDR1 and CDR2: SGHAT and FQNNGV. V lost 0 bases, J lost 8 bases, and 2 bases stayed unmatched. The CDR3 loop spans 14 amino acids. CDR3 bases: TGTGCCAGCAGCTTAGAGAGGACAGGGGGCGGCTACACCTTC. Its protein is CASSLERTGGGYTF.

CDR3 coding DNA: TGCGCCAGCAGCACCACGGGAGCAACAGATACGCAGTATTTT. Protein product: CASSTTGATDTQYF. The chain couples TRBV5-1 to TRBJ2-3; possibly TRBD2 for D (6 bases). Germline-derived CDR1 and CDR2 are SGHRS and YFSETQ. Trimming took off 4 bases at V and 3 bases at J, with 12 bases between the two ends. The CDR3 length is 14 residues.

This chain uses TRBV7-9 with TRBJ1-1; no clear D gene. Germline V CDR1 and CDR2: SEHNR, FQNEAQ (reference sequence). The CDR3 spans 13 residues. V shed 2 bases and J shed 3 bases, with 7 bases lying between them. This CDR3 is CASSLRVDTEAFF. DNA of the CDR3: TGTGCCAGCAGCTTAAGAGTGGACACTGAAGCTTTCTTT.

Only a few counts were recorded for this clone. CDR3 bases: TGTGCCAGCAGTGGGACAGGGGGCGTAAAGCAGTACTTC. Translated: CASSGTGGVKQYF. The chain is built from TRBV6-5 and TRBJ2-7; TRBD1 aligns across 12 bases. Germline V lookup: CDR1 MNHEY, CDR2 SVGAGI. After removal of 5 bases from V and 8 bases from J, the junction contained 4 bases not matched to a gene. CDR3 length: 13 residues.

This chain links TRBV5-6 with TRBJ2-7, with TRBD2 matching over 10 bases. CDR3 length: 17 residues. Trimming removed 4 bases from V and 4 bases from J; junction bases left unmatched: 14. Germline CDR1 reads SGHDT; CDR2 reads YYEEEE. CDR3 DNA: TGTGCCAGCAGCCCGGCCGGGACTAGCGTCTCTGGGTACGAGCAGTACTTC. Protein product: CASSPAGTSVSGYEQYF.

V and J are TRBV6-1 and TRBJ2-7; TRBD1 is a possible D gene (6 bases). The length of the CDR3 is 16 residues. The germline CDR1 and CDR2 sequences are MNHNS and SASEGT. V lost 2 bases, J lost 3 bases, and 17 bases lay in between. DNA of the CDR3: TGTGCCAGCAGTGAAAAGTCGTCAGGGGCCGGCTACGAGCAGTACTTC. Translation: CASSEKSSGAGYEQYF.

This chain connects TRBV7-8 to TRBJ1-1; D uncertain. V lost 2 bases and J 1 base, leaving 5 bases between the germline ends. Per the germline V gene, CDR1 is SGHVS and CDR2 is FQNEAQ. This CDR3 comprises 13 residues. The CDR3 DNA reads as TGTGCCAGCAGCTTACGGGAGAACACTGAAGCTTTCTTT. This encodes CASSLRENTEAFF. Complete variable domain (other parts from reference TRBV7-8 and TRBJ1-1): GAGVSQSPRYKVAKRGQDVALRCDPISGHVSLFWYQQALGQGPEFLTYFQNEAQLDKSGLPSDRFFAERPEGSVSTLKIQRTQQEDSAVYLCASSLRENTEAFFGQGTRLTVV.

The V gene is TRBV18, the J gene TRBJ2-7, with TRBD2 identical over 8 bases. Looked up from germline, CDR1 is KGHSH and CDR2 is LQKENI. V gave up 6 bases and J gave up 1 base; unmatched junction bases: 8. The CDR3 runs 15 residues. CDR3 amino acids: CASSRTSGSSYEQYF. As DNA, the CDR3 is TGTGCCAGCTCCCGTACTAGCGGCTCGTCCTACGAGCAGTACTTC.

The sample holds one count of this clone. The chain has TRBV21-1 and TRBJ2-6; TRBD1, the table's D call, was not compared with the DNA. TRBV21-1 is shown as a pseudogene. CDR3 length equals 19 residues. The CDR3 protein is CASSNRRPTGKAGANVLTF. Written as DNA, the CDR3 is TGTGCCAGCAGCAATAGGAGGCCGACAGGGAAGGCTGGGGCCAACGTCCTGACTTTC.

The rearrangement uses TRBV9 and TRBJ2-5; D not resolved. This CDR3 spans 13 amino acids. With 5 bases removed from V and 2 bases from J, the gap between germline ends came to 10 bases. Germline V gene sequence: CDR1 SGDLS, CDR2 YYNGEE. As DNA, the CDR3 is TGTGCCAGCAGTCCCGCCAGGCAAGAGACCCAGTACTTC. This sequence encodes CASSPARQETQYF.

This clone appeared a few times. This chain uses TRBV6-5 with TRBJ1-1, with 7 bases identical to TRBD1. Trimming removed 6 bases from V and 4 bases from J; junction bases left unmatched: 11. The CDR3 runs to 15 residues. Germline V gene lookup returns CDR1 MNHEY and CDR2 SVGAGI. The DNA for the CDR3 is TGTGCCAGCAGGCGACAGGGATCCTTGGGCACTGAAGCTTTCTTT. It codes for CASRRQGSLGTEAFF.

This sequence joins TRBV5-4 and TRBJ2-2, with D tentatively TRBD1 (6 bases). In germline, CDR1 is SGHNT, CDR2 YYREEE (reference sequence). V lost 0 bases to trimming and J lost 6 bases, with 18 bases between them. The length of the CDR3 is 17 residues. CDR3 coding DNA: TGTGCCAGCAGCTTGGCAGGCGGCAGGGGTATCGCCGGGGAGCTGTTTTTT. The encoded protein is CASSLAGGRGIAGELFF.

J is TRBJ1-1 and V is TRBV6-1; TRBD1 is a possible D gene (5 bases). The CDR3 runs to 13 residues. The germline V gene has CDR1 MNHNS and CDR2 SASEGT. V lost 2 bases to trimming and J lost 7 bases, with 11 bases between them. The CDR3 nucleotides read TGTGCCAGCAGTGAAATGGGGGGAATTGAAGCTTTCTTT. Translating gives CASSEMGGIEAFF.

The V and J genes are TRBV28 and TRBJ1-1, with TRBD1 matching 8 bases. Germline lookup yields CDR1 MDHEN and CDR2 SYDVKM. Trimming at V came to 5 bases and at J to 1 base, leaving 15 bases not matched to a gene. This CDR3 contains 18 residues. The CDR3 DNA is TGTGCCAGCAGTCCTTATGGGGGGCTAGGACAGGGGAACACTGAAGCTTTCTTT. Translating gives CASSPYGGLGQGNTEAFF.

The rearrangement uses TRBV2 and TRBJ1-1; D gene unclear. Between the trimmed V and J ends, which lost 7 bases and 1 base, there was a span of 10 bases. The CDR3 has 13 amino acids. CDR1 is SNHLY and CDR2 is FYNNEI in the germline V gene. The CDR3 coding sequence is TGTGCCAGCAACAGAGTCAGGAACACTGAAGCTTTCTTT. It specifies CASNRVRNTEAFF.